Detailed here is one T cell receptor (beta chain). No antigen is known for it. The germline V gene encodes CDR1 MNHEY and CDR2 SVGAGI. There are 13 residues in the CDR3. Trimming took off 6 bases at V and 14 bases at J, with 22 bases between the two ends. These data originate in a study of OX40 agonist ivuxolimab in advanced cancers. Study-wide context: Ivuxolimab was delivered to patients intravenously every 2 weeks at doses spanning 0.01 to 10 mg/kg. The dose-escalation cohort had hepatocellular carcinoma, melanoma, renal cell or head and neck cancer. From 23 to 79 years was the age range, with a mean of approximately 63 years, and 65% to 90% were male.

Study-level findings and limits: The CD4+ and CD8+ T cells in the blood had expanded clonally by week 6 at 0.1 to 3.0 mg/kg.

Only in-frame clones appear in the TCRdb table, and some are missing; sequencing was by immunoSEQ multiplex PCR. Of about 69,000 clones listed, 84% are singletons. This rearrangement joins TRBV6-5 to TRBJ2-5, with D perhaps TRBD1 (7 bases). The source of this sequence is an adult with an advanced solid tumor such as melanoma, head and neck, liver or kidney cancer. Sequenced material: CD4+ or CD8+ T cells sorted from blood, taken in a trial of the OX40 agonist ivuxolimab. The CDR3 here is CASSTETGRSVYF. CDR3 nucleotide sequence: TGTGCCAGCAGCACCGAGACAGGGAGGTCGGTTTACTTC.